These 28 T cell receptor beta chains originate from one sample sequenced in a study of response to subunit inactivated influenza vaccine. Each CDR3 protein is one row after TCRdb ran MiXCR on the RT-PCR reads. There are around 500,000 distinct CDR3 sequences in the sample; about a tenth occur only once, and over 9.5% lies in the top ten. Sample: PBMCs from blood, taken 35 to 45 days after vaccination. These TCRs come from a man aged 45 to 65 who received an inactivated influenza vaccine.

This clonotype was observed at least ten times. V usage is TRBV12-3 or TRBV12-4 and J usage is TRBJ1-3, with D hard to call. CDR3 length: 16 amino acids. Trimming pared 2 bases from V and 0 bases from J, leaving 11 bases between. Here the CDR3 DNA reads TGTGCCAGCAGTTTATTCCCGGATGACTCTGGAAACACCATATATTTT. Protein product: CASSLFPDDSGNTIYF.

The DNA of the CDR3 is TGCGCCAGCAGCCAAGATTCTTCGGCTGGGGCCAACGTCCTGACTTTC. It codes for CASSQDSSAGANVLTF. This chain joins TRBV4-3 and TRBJ2-6; D is uncertain. CDR3 size: 16 residues. CDR1 and CDR2 from the germline V gene are LGHNA and YSLEER. The V end lost 0 bases, the J end lost 2 bases, and 8 bases lay between the germline ends.

This clonotype has more than one count but fewer than ten. The rearrangement uses TRBV5-1 and TRBJ2-7; a weak D match, TRBD1 (5 bases). V was clipped by 4 bases and J by 0 bases, with 14 bases between them. Germline assignment: CDR1 SGHRS and CDR2 YFSETQ. This CDR3 is built from 15 residues. The CDR3 sequence: CASSEQAGSSYEQYF. The CDR3 nucleotides are TGCGCCAGCAGCGAACAGGCAGGAAGCTCCTACGAGCAGTACTTC.

The chain employs TRBV9 and TRBJ2-1; TRBD2 matches at 11 bases. CDR1 is SGDLS and CDR2 is YYNGEE in the germline V gene. The CDR3 spans 17 residues. V was pared by 1 base and J by 4 bases, with 7 bases of the junction left unmatched. CDR3 sequence (DNA): TGTGCCAGCAGCGTATCGGCTAGCGGGGGGTTGTACAATGAGCAGTTCTTC. Translation gives CASSVSASGGLYNEQFF.

This clonotype was seen more than once but under ten times. The chain joins TRBV27 to TRBJ2-3; 8 bases are shared with TRBD2. The V and J ends lost 2 bases and 4 bases, in that order; junction bases with no gene match: 5. The CDR3 is made up of 15 amino acids. In germline, CDR1 is MNHEY, CDR2 SMNVEV (reference sequence). CDR3 protein: CASSLKTGGPDTQYF. The DNA for the CDR3 is TGTGCCAGCAGTTTAAAGACGGGAGGGCCAGATACGCAGTATTTT.

This rearrangement joins TRBV6-2 or TRBV6-3 to TRBJ1-1; D is undetermined. V shed 7 bases and J shed 3 bases, with 6 bases lying between them. From germline, CDR1 is MNHEY and CDR2 SVGEGT. The CDR3 is made up of 11 amino acids. CDR3 sequence reads: CASMGYTEAFF. The CDR3 DNA is TGTGCCAGCATGGGGTACACTGAAGCTTTCTTT.

The chain employs TRBV5-1 and TRBJ2-5, with D tentatively TRBD1 (6 bases). The V and J ends lost 4 bases and 6 bases respectively, with 22 bases between them. CDR3 size: 16 residues. Per germline, CDR1 SGHRS and CDR2 YFSETQ. The CDR3, as DNA: TGCGCCAGCAGCACTACGACCGGGACAATCGTACAGACCCAGTACTTC. Protein sequence: CASSTTTGTIVQTQYF.

The chain carries TRBV20-1 and TRBJ2-1, with 14 bases that match TRBD2. Trimming cost V 3 bases and J 7 bases; bases outside gene matches: 8. The germline gives CDR1 DFQATT, CDR2 SNEGSKA (reference sequence). The CDR3 runs 16 residues. CDR3 protein: CSASGLAGGSGNEQFF. In nucleotides, the CDR3 is TGCAGTGCTAGCGGACTAGCGGGAGGATCGGGGAATGAGCAGTTCTTC.

This clonotype was seen a handful of times. The chain links TRBV5-6 to TRBJ1-2, with D possibly matching TRBD1 (5 bases). V lost 3 bases and J 5 bases, leaving 14 bases between the germline ends. The CDR3 covers 14 residues. Germline V gene data show CDR1 as SGHDT and CDR2 as YYEEEE. The CDR3 DNA reads TGTGCCAGCAGCTCTATTCAGGGAGGGTATGGCTACACCTTC. This sequence encodes CASSSIQGGYGYTF.

This rearrangement joins TRBV4-2 to TRBJ2-5, with TRBD2 identical over 9 bases. There are 15 residues in the CDR3. Unmatched junction bases numbered 5, after V lost 1 base and J lost 5 bases. Germline V gene sequence: CDR1 LGHNA, CDR2 YNFKEQ. CDR3 nucleotide sequence: TGTGCCAGCAGCCAAGGTTCTAGCGGGGAGGAGACCCAGTACTTC. It specifies CASSQGSSGEETQYF.

This clonotype has a count of ten or more. The rearrangement links TRBV3-1 to TRBJ2-1, with 14 bases fitting TRBD2. The germline V gene has CDR1 LGHDT and CDR2 YNNKEL (reference sequence). The CDR3 loop spans 17 amino acids. V gave up 3 bases and J gave up 6 bases; unmatched junction bases: 7. This CDR3 reads CASSQMTSGGASNEQFF. Here the CDR3 DNA reads TGTGCCAGCAGCCAGATGACTAGCGGGGGGGCGAGCAATGAGCAGTTCTTC.

This clonotype was seen more than once but under ten times. The chain links TRBV4-3 to TRBJ1-1; D not resolved. Trimming removed 0 bases from V and 0 bases from J, with 8 bases in between. The CDR3 runs to 15 residues. CDR1 is LGHNA and CDR2 is YSLEER in the germline V gene. In nucleotides, the CDR3 is TGCGCCAGCAGCCAAGACTGGCAGGTGAACACTGAAGCTTTCTTT. It specifies CASSQDWQVNTEAFF.

This chain joins TRBV5-1 and TRBJ2-7; possible D gene TRBD1, 5 bases. V gave up 0 bases and J gave up 5 bases, with 15 bases separating them. This CDR3 comprises 15 residues. Germline CDR1 and CDR2: SGHRS and YFSETQ. CDR3 residues: CASSLARTPENEQYF. CDR3 DNA sequence: TGCGCCAGCAGCTTGGCTAGGACACCCGAGAACGAGCAGTACTTC. The full variable domain, with the rest looked up from reference TRBV5-1 and TRBJ2-7, is KAGVTQTPRYLIKTRGQQVTLSCSPISGHRSVSWYQQTPGQGLQFLFEYFSETQRNKGNFPGRFSGRQFSNSRSEMNVSTLELGDSALYLCASSLARTPENEQYFGPGTRLTVT.

This clonotype was seen repeatedly, ten times or more. This rearrangement joins TRBV5-1 to TRBJ2-5, with TRBD2 identical over 13 bases. Trimming at V came to 4 bases and at J to 3 bases, leaving 3 bases not matched to a gene. Germline V CDR1 and CDR2: SGHRS, YFSETQ. CDR3 length equals 15 residues. DNA for the CDR3: TGCGCCAGCAGCCTCGGGACTAGCGGGGAAGAGACCCAGTACTTC. Translated: CASSLGTSGEETQYF.

This sequence joins TRBV11-2 and TRBJ2-1; 13 bases are shared with TRBD2. Germline V lookup: CDR1 SGHAT, CDR2 FQNNGV. V shed 5 bases, J shed 2 bases, and the junction held 18 bases outside the gene matches. The CDR3 runs to 21 residues. DNA for the CDR3: TGTGCCAGCAGCACCCCGGGGCCGGGACTAGCGGGGTTGGGCCCCTACAATGAGCAGTTCTTC. It specifies CASSTPGPGLAGLGPYNEQFF.

This clonotype was found many times. The rearrangement uses TRBV4-3 and TRBJ1-6; D unclear. Trimming shortened V by 1 base and J by 5 bases, and 6 bases separated the two germline ends. This CDR3 comprises 14 residues. The germline CDR1 and CDR2 sequences are LGHNA and YSLEER. CDR3 sequence: CASSQGTHNSPLHF. The CDR3 DNA sequence: TGCGCCAGCAGCCAAGGAACGCATAATTCACCCCTCCACTTT.

A few counts support this clonotype. The chain recombines TRBV18 with TRBJ1-1; D remains unclear. From germline, CDR1 is KGHSH and CDR2 LQKENI. The length of the CDR3 is 14 residues. The V gene lost 4 bases and the J gene lost 0 bases, with 9 bases spanning the gap. The DNA of the CDR3 is TGTGCCAGCTCACTAACCGAAATGAACACTGAAGCTTTCTTT. Translation: CASSLTEMNTEAFF. Drawing the rest from reference TRBV18 and TRBJ1-1, the complete variable domain is NAGVMQNPRHLVRRRGQEARLRCSPMKGHSHVYWYRQLPEEGLKFMVYLQKENIIDESGMPKERFSAEFPKEGPSILRIQQVVRGDSAAYFCASSLTEMNTEAFFGQGTRLTVV.

The CDR3 DNA reads as TGTGCCAGCAGTTTTCTGGGATTAGCGGGAGGGAGTGATGAGCAGTTCTTC. It specifies CASSFLGLAGGSDEQFF. The rearrangement uses TRBV12-3 or TRBV12-4 and TRBJ2-1, with 11 bases fitting TRBD2. Trimming at V came to 3 bases and at J to 8 bases, leaving 12 bases not matched to a gene. This CDR3 contains 17 residues.

In this sample, this clonotype turned up a few times. V gene TRBV10-2 combines with J gene TRBJ2-3, with unresolved D. V was cut by 1 base and J by 0 bases, with 11 bases left in between. Looked up from germline, CDR1 is WSHSY and CDR2 is SAAADI. The CDR3 loop spans 16 amino acids. The CDR3 is CASSEFDLSSTDTQYF. DNA of the CDR3: TGCGCCAGCAGTGAGTTTGACTTATCCAGCACAGATACGCAGTATTTT.

J is TRBJ2-3 and V is TRBV7-9, with 7 bases fitting TRBD1. V lost 5 bases, J lost 2 bases, and 7 bases stayed unmatched. Germline CDR1 and CDR2: SEHNR and FQNEAQ (reference sequence). The CDR3 extends over 15 amino acids. As DNA, the CDR3 is TGTGCCAGCAGCCACGGACAGGCTTACACAGATACGCAGTATTTT. Its protein is CASSHGQAYTDTQYF.

This chain uses TRBV18 with TRBJ2-7, with 7 bases aligning to TRBD2. Trimming at V came to 5 bases and at J to 3 bases, leaving 10 bases not matched to a gene. The CDR3 covers 15 residues. The germline gives CDR1 KGHSH, CDR2 LQKENI. CDR3: CASSSQSGTHYEQYF. The CDR3, as DNA: TGTGCCAGCTCAAGCCAGAGCGGGACCCACTACGAGCAGTACTTC.

This clonotype was recorded at least ten times. V is TRBV20-1 and J is TRBJ2-1; 9 nucleotides agree with TRBD2. V was clipped by 6 bases and J by 8 bases; unmatched bases: 11. The germline CDR1 and CDR2 sequences are DFQATT and SNEGSKA (reference sequence). This CDR3 comprises 14 residues. The CDR3 loop reads CSAPPQRGVYEQFF. The CDR3 DNA reads TGCAGTGCCCCCCCCCAGCGGGGGGTTTATGAGCAGTTCTTC.

The CDR3 DNA sequence: TGCGCCAGCAGCCAAGATACGGCGGCTAATGAGCAGTTCTTC. The encoded protein is CASSQDTAANEQFF. J is TRBJ2-1 and V is TRBV4-3; D call uncertain. The germline gives CDR1 LGHNA, CDR2 YSLEER. This CDR3 comprises 14 residues. The germline V and J ends were trimmed by 0 bases and 7 bases, with 10 bases remaining between them.

A note on this clonotype: This could be a read error, since a much larger clone is one nucleotide away. Because the CDR3's place on the DNA is in doubt, the DNA is left out and the CDR3 is given as listed by TCRdb. The chain recombines TRBV29-1 with TRBJ2-1; the listed D gene, TRBD2, was not tested against the DNA. From germline, CDR1 is SQVTM and CDR2 ANQGSEA. The CDR3 contains 13 residues when both ends are counted. Here the CDR3 reads CSVARGSGYEQCF.

The chain recombines TRBV6-2 or TRBV6-3 with TRBJ1-6; 9 positions agree with TRBD1. The V gene end was trimmed by 6 bases and the J gene end by 7 bases; junction bases not matched to a gene: 4. Germline CDR1 MNHEY, CDR2 SVGEGT. This CDR3 contains 14 residues. The CDR3 DNA sequence: TGTGCCAGCAGCCAAGGGACAGGGAATTCACCCCTCCACTTT. Encoded protein: CASSQGTGNSPLHF.

This clonotype was observed many times. The chain uses TRBV29-1 and TRBJ2-3, with a weak D call TRBD2 (6 bases). V was trimmed by 6 bases and J by 2 bases, leaving 15 bases between them. Germline lookup yields CDR1 SQVTM and CDR2 ANQGSEA. The CDR3 spans 14 residues. The CDR3 loop is CSVHPRDSTDTQYF. DNA of the CDR3: TGCAGCGTCCACCCGCGGGACTCCACAGATACGCAGTATTTT.

This clonotype was counted many times. The V gene is TRBV4-1, the J gene TRBJ1-2; D gene uncertain. This CDR3 spans 12 amino acids. Germline CDR1 MGHRA, CDR2 YSYEKL. Trimming left V 0 bases short and J 8 bases short, with 7 bases between. The CDR3 DNA sequence: TGCGCCAGCAGCCAAGAACTAGGCGGCTACACCTTC. This gives the protein CASSQELGGYTF.

This clonotype was seen many times. The V call is TRBV6-2 or TRBV6-3, the J call TRBJ1-1; tentatively, D is TRBD1 (5 bases). Trimming cost V 5 bases and J 8 bases, with 12 bases left between them. The CDR3 is 12 amino acids. In germline, CDR1 is MNHEY, CDR2 SVGEGT. Here the CDR3 reads CASSHGTREAFF. CDR3 in DNA: TGTGCCAGCAGTCACGGGACTAGGGAAGCTTTCTTT.